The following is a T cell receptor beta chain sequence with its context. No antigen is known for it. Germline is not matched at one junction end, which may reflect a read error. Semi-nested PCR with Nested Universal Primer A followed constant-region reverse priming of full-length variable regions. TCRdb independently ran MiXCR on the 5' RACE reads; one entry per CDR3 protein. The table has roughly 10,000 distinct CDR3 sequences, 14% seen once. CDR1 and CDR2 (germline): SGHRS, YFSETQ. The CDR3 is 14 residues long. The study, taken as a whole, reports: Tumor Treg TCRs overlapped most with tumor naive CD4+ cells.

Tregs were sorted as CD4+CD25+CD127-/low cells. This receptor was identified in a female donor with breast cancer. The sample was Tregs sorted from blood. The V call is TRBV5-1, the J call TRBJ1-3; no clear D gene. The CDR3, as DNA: TGCGCCAGCAGCTCGGAAATCTCTGGAGACACCATATATTTT. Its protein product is CASSSEISGDTIYF.